The clone carrying this T cell receptor beta chain was recorded many times. There are 11 residues in the CDR3. Trimming shortened V by 5 bases and J by 9 bases, and 8 bases separated the two germline ends. Germline CDR1 SGHVS, CDR2 FQNEAQ. These data are taken from a study of T-cell reconstitution after alpha-beta-depleted transplantation in children. It was with unique molecular identifiers that the TCRbeta library was prepared. MiXCR, run by TCRdb on the PCR reads, gives a single entry per CDR3 protein. The profile shows about 610,000 distinct CDR3 sequences, roughly 10% of them singletons. This chain joins TRBV7-8 and TRBJ2-1; D might be TRBD2 (5 bases). Specimen: PBMCs from the stem cell graft donor, collected from the stem cell graft. The sequence was obtained from a human donor who donated a stem cell graft to a child with acute myeloid leukemia. The CDR3 sequence is CASSPSGEQFF. In DNA form, the CDR3 reads TGTGCCAGCAGCCCCAGCGGTGAGCAGTTCTTC.